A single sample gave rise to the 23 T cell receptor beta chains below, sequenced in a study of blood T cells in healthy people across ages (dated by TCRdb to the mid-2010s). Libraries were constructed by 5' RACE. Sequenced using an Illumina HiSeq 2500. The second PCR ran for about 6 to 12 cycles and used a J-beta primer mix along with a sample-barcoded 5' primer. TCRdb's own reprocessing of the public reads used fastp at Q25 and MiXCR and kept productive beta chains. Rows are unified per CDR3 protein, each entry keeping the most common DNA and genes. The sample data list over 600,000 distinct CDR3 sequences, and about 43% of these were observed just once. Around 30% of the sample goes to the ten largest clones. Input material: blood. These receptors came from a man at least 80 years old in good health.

The CDR3 spells CSATSSGIPETQYF. The CDR3 DNA reads as TGCAGCGCCACGTCTAGCGGGATTCCTGAGACCCAGTACTTC. The gene calls are TRBV29-1 and TRBJ2-5; 9 bases are a match to TRBD2. Germline trimming cut 7 bases from V and 5 bases from J; bases unmatched to any gene: 11. This CDR3 comprises 14 residues. From germline, CDR1 is SQVTM and CDR2 ANQGSEA.

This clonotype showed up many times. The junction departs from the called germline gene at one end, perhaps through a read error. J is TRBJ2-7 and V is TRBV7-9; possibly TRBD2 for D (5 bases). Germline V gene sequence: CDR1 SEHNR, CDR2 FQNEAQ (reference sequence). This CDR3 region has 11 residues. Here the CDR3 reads CASSLEREQYF. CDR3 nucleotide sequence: TGTGCCAGCAGTTTAGAGCGGGAGCAGTACTTC.

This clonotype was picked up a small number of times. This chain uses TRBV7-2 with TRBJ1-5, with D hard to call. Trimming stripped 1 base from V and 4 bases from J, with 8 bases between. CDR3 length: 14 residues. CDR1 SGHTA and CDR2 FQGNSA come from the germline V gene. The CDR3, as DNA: TGTGCCAGCAGCTTAGATGTAGGGAATCAGCCCCAGCATTTT. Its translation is CASSLDVGNQPQHF.

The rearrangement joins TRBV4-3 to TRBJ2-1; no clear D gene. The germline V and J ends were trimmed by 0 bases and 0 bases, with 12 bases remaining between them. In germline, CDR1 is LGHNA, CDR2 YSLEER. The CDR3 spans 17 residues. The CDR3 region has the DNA TGCGCCAGCAGCCAAGATTTGGCACAGAGCTCCTACAATGAGCAGTTCTTC. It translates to CASSQDLAQSSYNEQFF.

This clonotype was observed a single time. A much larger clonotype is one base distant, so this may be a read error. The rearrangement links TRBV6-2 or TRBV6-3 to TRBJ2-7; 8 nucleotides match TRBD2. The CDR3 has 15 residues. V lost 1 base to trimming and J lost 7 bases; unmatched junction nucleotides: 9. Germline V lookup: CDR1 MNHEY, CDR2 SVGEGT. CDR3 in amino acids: CASSYLGLAEDEQYF. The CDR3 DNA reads TGTGCCAGCAGTTACTTAGGACTAGCAGAAGATGAGCAGTACTTC.

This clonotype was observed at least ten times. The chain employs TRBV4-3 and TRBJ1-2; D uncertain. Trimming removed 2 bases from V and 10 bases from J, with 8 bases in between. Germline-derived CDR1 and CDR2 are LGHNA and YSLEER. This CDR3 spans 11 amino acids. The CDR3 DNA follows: TGCGCCAGCAGCCAATTTAGCCACTACACCTTC. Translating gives CASSQFSHYTF.

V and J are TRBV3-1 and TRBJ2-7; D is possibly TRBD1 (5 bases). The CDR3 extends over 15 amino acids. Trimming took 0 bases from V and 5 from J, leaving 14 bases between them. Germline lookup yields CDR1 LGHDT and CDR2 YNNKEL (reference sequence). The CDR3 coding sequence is TGTGCCAGCAGCCAAGATACAGGCCTTCTGGACGAGCAGTACTTC. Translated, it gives CASSQDTGLLDEQYF.

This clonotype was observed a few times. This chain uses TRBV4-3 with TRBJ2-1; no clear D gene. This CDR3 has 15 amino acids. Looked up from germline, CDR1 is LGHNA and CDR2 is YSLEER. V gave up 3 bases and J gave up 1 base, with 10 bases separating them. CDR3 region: CASSQGYTSYNEQFF. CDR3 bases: TGCGCCAGCAGCCAGGGGTACACTTCCTACAATGAGCAGTTCTTC.

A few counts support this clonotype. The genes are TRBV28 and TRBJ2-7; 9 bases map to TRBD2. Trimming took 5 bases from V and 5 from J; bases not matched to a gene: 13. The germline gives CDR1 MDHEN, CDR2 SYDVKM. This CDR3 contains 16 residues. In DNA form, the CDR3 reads TGTGCCAGCAGTCCCAGCGGTAGCGGGAGTGGCCACGAGCAGTACTTC. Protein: CASSPSGSGSGHEQYF.

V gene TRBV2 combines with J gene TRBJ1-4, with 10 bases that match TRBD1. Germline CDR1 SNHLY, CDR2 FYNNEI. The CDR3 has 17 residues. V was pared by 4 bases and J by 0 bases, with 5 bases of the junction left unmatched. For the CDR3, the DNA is TGTGCCAGCAGTGGGGGACAGGGGACACCAACTAATGAAAAACTGTTTTTT. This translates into CASSGGQGTPTNEKLFF.

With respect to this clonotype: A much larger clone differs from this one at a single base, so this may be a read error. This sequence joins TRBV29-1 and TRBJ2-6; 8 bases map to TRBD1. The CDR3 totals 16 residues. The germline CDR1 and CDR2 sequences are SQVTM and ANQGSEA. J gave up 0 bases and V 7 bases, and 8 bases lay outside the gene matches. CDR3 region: CSASRTGPSGANVLTF. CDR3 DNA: TGCAGCGCATCCAGGACAGGGCCCTCTGGGGCCAACGTCCTGACTTTC.

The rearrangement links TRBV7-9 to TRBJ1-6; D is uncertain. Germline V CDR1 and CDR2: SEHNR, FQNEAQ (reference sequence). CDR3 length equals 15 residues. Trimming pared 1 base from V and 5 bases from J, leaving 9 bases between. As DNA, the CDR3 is TGTGCCAGCAGCTTAGGATCTGGGAATAATTCACCCCTCCACTTT. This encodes CASSLGSGNNSPLHF.

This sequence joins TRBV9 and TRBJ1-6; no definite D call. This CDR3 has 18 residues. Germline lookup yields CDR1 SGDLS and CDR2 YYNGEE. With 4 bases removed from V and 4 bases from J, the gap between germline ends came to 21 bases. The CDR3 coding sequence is TGTGCCAGCAGCAGTCGTAGAGATCTCGGAGGGTATAATTCACCCCTCCACTTT. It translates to CASSSRRDLGGYNSPLHF.

The CDR3 bases are TGTGCCAGCAGCCAAGCTGGGTTCAACTATGGCTACACCTTC. This translates into CASSQAGFNYGYTF. The genes are TRBV3-1 and TRBJ1-2, with D unclear. CDR3 length: 14 residues. Germline V lookup: CDR1 LGHDT, CDR2 YNNKEL (reference sequence). V was clipped by 1 base and J by 2 bases, with 8 bases between them.

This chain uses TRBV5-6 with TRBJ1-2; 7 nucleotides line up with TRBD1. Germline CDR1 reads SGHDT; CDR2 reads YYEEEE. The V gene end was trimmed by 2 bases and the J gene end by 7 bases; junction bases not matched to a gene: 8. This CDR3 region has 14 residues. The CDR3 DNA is TGTGCCAGCAGCTTTACAGGGGTCTCGAGTGGCTACACCTTC. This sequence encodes CASSFTGVSSGYTF.

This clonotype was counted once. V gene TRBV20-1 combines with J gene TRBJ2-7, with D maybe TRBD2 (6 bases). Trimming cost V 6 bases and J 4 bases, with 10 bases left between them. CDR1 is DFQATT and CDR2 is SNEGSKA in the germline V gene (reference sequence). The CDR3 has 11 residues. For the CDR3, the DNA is TGCAGTGCCCAACTAGCTTACGAGCAGTACTTC. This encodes CSAQLAYEQYF.

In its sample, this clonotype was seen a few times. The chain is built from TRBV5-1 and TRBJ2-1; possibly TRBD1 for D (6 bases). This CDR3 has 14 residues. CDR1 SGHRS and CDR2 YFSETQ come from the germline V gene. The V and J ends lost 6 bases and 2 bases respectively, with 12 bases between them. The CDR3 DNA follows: TGCGCCAGCACCCCAGGGGTCGCCTACAATGAGCAGTTCTTC. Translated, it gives CASTPGVAYNEQFF.

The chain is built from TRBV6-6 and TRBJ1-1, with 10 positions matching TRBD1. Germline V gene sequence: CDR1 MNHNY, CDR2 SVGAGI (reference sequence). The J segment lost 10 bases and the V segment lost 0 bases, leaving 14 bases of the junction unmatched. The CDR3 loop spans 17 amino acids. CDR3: CASSYSTSTGGISGAFF. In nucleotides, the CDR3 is TGTGCCAGCAGTTACTCGACCTCGACAGGGGGCATCTCGGGAGCTTTCTTT.

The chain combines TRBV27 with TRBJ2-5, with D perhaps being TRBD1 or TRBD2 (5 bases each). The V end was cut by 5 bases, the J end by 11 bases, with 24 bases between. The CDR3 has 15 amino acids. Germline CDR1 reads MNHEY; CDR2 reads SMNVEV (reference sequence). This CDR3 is CASSKPTGSVGEQYF. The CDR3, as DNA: TGTGCCAGCAGTAAACCAACCGGGTCCGTGGGGGAGCAGTACTTC.

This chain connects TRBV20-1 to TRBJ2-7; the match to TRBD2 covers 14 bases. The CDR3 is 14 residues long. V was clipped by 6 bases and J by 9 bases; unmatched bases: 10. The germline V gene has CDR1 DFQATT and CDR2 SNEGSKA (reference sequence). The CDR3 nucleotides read TGCAGTGCGGGGACTAGCGGGGGCTCGGATGGGCAGTACTTC. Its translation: CSAGTSGGSDGQYF.

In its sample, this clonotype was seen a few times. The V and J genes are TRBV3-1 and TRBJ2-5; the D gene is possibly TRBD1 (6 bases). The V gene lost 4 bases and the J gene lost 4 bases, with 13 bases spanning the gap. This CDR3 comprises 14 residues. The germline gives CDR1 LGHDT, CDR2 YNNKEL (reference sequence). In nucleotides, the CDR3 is TGTGCCAGCAGCCGTCCACAGGGTGGAGAGACCCAGTACTTC. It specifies CASSRPQGGETQYF.

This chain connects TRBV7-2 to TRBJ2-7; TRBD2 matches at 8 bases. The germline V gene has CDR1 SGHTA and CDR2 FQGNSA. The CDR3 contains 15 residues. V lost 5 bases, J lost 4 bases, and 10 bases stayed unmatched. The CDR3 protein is CASSLRTSKGYEQYF. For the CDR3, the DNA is TGTGCCAGCAGCCTACGGACTAGCAAGGGGTACGAGCAGTACTTC.

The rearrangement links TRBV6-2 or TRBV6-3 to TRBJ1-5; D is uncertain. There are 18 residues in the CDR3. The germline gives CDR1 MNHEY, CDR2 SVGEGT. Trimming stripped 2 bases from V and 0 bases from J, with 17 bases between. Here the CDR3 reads CASSYGGQAKYSNQPQHF. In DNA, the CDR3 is TGTGCCAGCAGTTACGGCGGCCAGGCTAAATATAGCAATCAGCCCCAGCATTTT.